The T cell receptor (beta chain) under discussion was sequenced for a study of T cell repertoires in cytomegalovirus infection. Points from the study as a whole: The study found HLA-C-restricted CMV-specific TCR beta clonotypes dominating the ex vivo response.

TCRdb recomputed calls from the reads with MiXCR, one row per CDR3 protein. The sample carries around 740,000 distinct CDR3 sequences, 35% to 45% recorded once. Trimming removed 5 bases from V and 3 bases from J; junction bases left unmatched: 6. This CDR3 region has 14 residues. CDR1 is MDHEN, CDR2 SYDVKM, per germline. This clonotype was picked up a small number of times. Its antigen is currently unknown. The receptor was isolated from a human donor in good health (CMV status not recorded). Some clones in this sample may be carry-over from other donors' samples. The genes are TRBV28 and TRBJ2-7; TRBD2 matches at 8 bases. The sequencing input was PBMCs. CDR3 bases: TGTGCCAGCAGTCCCTATGCGGGGGGCTACGAGCAGTACTTC. Translated, it gives CASSPYAGGYEQYF.